The 25 T cell receptor beta chains below were found in one sample sequenced in a study of T-cell reconstitution after alpha-beta-depleted transplantation in children. During its preparation, the TCRbeta library received unique molecular identifiers. One entry per CDR3 protein, called by TCRdb with MiXCR from the PCR reads. Of about 610,000 distinct CDR3 sequences in the sample, about 10% were seen once. Sequencing was performed on PBMCs from the stem cell graft donor, taken from the stem cell graft. The receptors were gathered from a human donor who donated a stem cell graft to a child with acute myeloid leukemia.

The rearrangement uses TRBV7-9 and TRBJ2-3, with 13 bases fitting TRBD2. The length of the CDR3 is 16 residues. Losses at the gene ends were 4 bases for V and 4 bases for J; bases not matched to a gene: 5. Germline V gene sequence: CDR1 SEHNR, CDR2 FQNEAQ (reference sequence). This CDR3 is CASSSGLAGAPDTQYF. CDR3 in DNA: TGTGCCAGCAGCTCCGGACTAGCGGGAGCCCCAGATACGCAGTATTTT.

In its sample, this clonotype was seen many times. The chain carries TRBV10-3 and TRBJ2-1; D remains unclear. The germline CDR1 and CDR2 sequences are ENHRY and SYGVKD. Between the trimmed V and J ends, which lost 8 bases and 0 bases, there was a span of 8 bases. CDR3 length equals 13 residues. CDR3 residues: CAIGVRSYNEQFF. The CDR3, as DNA: TGTGCCATCGGGGTACGCTCCTACAATGAGCAGTTCTTC.

This chain connects TRBV11-3 to TRBJ2-1, with 13 nucleotides matching TRBD2. The ends lost 5 bases at V and 6 bases at J; junction bases unmatched: 7. Germline values: CDR1 SGHNT, CDR2 YENEEA. The CDR3 sequence is 16 residues long. CDR3 coding DNA: TGTGCCAGCAGCCTCCGGACTAGCGGGAGAAGCAATGAGCAGTTCTTC. It translates to CASSLRTSGRSNEQFF.

This clonotype came up a few times. The chain carries TRBV7-2 and TRBJ2-7; TRBD2 aligns across 13 bases. The CDR3 has 17 amino acids. V gave up 8 bases and J gave up 6 bases; unmatched junction bases: 16. CDR1 and CDR2 from the germline V gene are SGHTA and FQGNSA. In nucleotides, the CDR3 is TGTGCCAGCCTCCGGCCGGGACTAGCGGGGTCAAGGGGCGAGCAGTACTTC. Residues: CASLRPGLAGSRGEQYF.

The chain carries TRBV20-1 and TRBJ2-2; 14 bases line up with TRBD2. The V segment lost 3 bases and the J segment 2 bases; nucleotides outside the gene matches: 2. Per germline, CDR1 DFQATT and CDR2 SNEGSKA (reference sequence). This CDR3 is built from 16 residues. CDR3 in amino acids: CSARGTSGSNTGELFF. The CDR3, as DNA: TGCAGTGCTAGGGGGACTAGCGGGAGTAACACCGGGGAGCTGTTTTTT.

The CDR3 protein is CASSSLAELTGELFF. DNA of the CDR3: TGTGCCAGCAGTTCGCTAGCGGAGCTCACCGGGGAGCTGTTTTTT. The chain employs TRBV7-9 and TRBJ2-2, with 7 bases lining up with TRBD2. J lost 4 bases, V lost 6 bases, and 8 bases had no gene match. The CDR3 has 15 residues. The germline V gene encodes CDR1 SEHNR and CDR2 FQNEAQ (reference sequence).

This clonotype was seen a handful of times. J is TRBJ2-2 and V is TRBV9, with a tentative D call TRBD2 (6 bases). Trimming stripped 1 base from V and 0 bases from J, with 19 bases between. Per germline, CDR1 SGDLS and CDR2 YYNGEE. This CDR3 contains 19 residues. The CDR3 spells CASSVTFVVGGTNTGELFF. The DNA of the CDR3 is TGTGCCAGCAGCGTAACTTTTGTCGTGGGCGGGACGAACACCGGGGAGCTGTTTTTT.

J is TRBJ2-1 and V is TRBV15; maybe TRBD2 (6 bases). Germline V CDR1 and CDR2: LNHNV, YYDKDF (reference sequence). The CDR3 totals 15 residues. V was cut by 4 bases and J by 2 bases, with 12 bases left in between. The CDR3 DNA reads TGTGCCACCAGCACGATGGGAGGTACCTACAATGAGCAGTTCTTC. Translating it yields CATSTMGGTYNEQFF. Full variable domain (rest looked up from reference TRBV15 and TRBJ2-1): DAMVIQNPRYQVTQFGKPVTLSCSQTLNHNVMYWYQQKSSQAPKLLFHYYDKDFNNEADTPDNFQSRRPNTSFCFLDIRSPGLGDTAMYLCATSTMGGTYNEQFFGPGTRLTVL.

Many counts were recorded for this clonotype. This CDR3 is CASSRGMEIGELFF. The CDR3 DNA follows: TGTGCCAGCAGCCGGGGGATGGAGATCGGGGAGCTGTTTTTT. The rearrangement uses TRBV9 and TRBJ2-2; D may be TRBD2 (6 bases). The length of the CDR3 is 14 residues. Trimming left V 4 bases short and J 7 bases short, with 14 bases between. Germline V gene sequence: CDR1 SGDLS, CDR2 YYNGEE. The variable domain in full, with the rest retrieved from reference TRBV9 and TRBJ2-2, is DSGVTQTPKHLITATGQRVTLRCSPRSGDLSVYWYQQSLDQGLQFLIQYYNGEERAKGNILERFSAQQFPDLHSELNLSSLELGDSALYFCASSRGMEIGELFFGEGSRLTVL.

This clonotype has only a few counts. The rearrangement joins TRBV20-1 to TRBJ2-7, with D hard to call. This CDR3 is built from 14 residues. CDR1 and CDR2 from the germline V gene are DFQATT and SNEGSKA (reference sequence). V lost 1 base and J 3 bases, leaving 13 bases between the germline ends. The CDR3 here is CSARGEGDLYEQYF. CDR3 DNA sequence: TGCAGTGCTAGAGGGGAAGGAGACCTCTACGAGCAGTACTTC.

In this sample, this clonotype turned up a few times. The CDR3 region has the DNA TGTGCCAGCAGCCAAGAGGCCAGCGGTCTCAATGAGCAGTTCTTC. It translates to CASSQEASGLNEQFF. This chain connects TRBV4-2 to TRBJ2-1, with D possibly being TRBD2 (5 bases). Germline CDR1 reads LGHNA; CDR2 reads YNFKEQ. This CDR3 region has 15 residues. Trimming pared 0 bases from V and 6 bases from J, leaving 12 bases between.

The chain has TRBV20-1 and TRBJ1-1; 9 nucleotides align to TRBD1. In germline, CDR1 is DFQATT, CDR2 SNEGSKA (reference sequence). The V segment lost 3 bases and the J segment 7 bases; nucleotides outside the gene matches: 12. The CDR3 is 15 residues long. CDR3 DNA: TGCAGTGCTAGGGGCCGGACAGGGGTTGATATTGAAGCTTTCTTT. Protein product: CSARGRTGVDIEAFF.

This chain joins TRBV28 and TRBJ2-1; D possibly matches TRBD1 or TRBD2 (5 bases each). Germline V CDR1 and CDR2: MDHEN, SYDVKM. Trimming shortened V by 3 bases and J by 3 bases, and 9 bases separated the two germline ends. The CDR3 has 14 amino acids. The DNA for the CDR3 is TGTGCCAGCAGTTTGAGGGGCTTCTACAATGAGCAGTTCTTC. Translation: CASSLRGFYNEQFF.

This clonotype came up a few times. This CDR3 reads CASPGGSYNEQFF. The CDR3 DNA reads TGTGCCTCCCCGGGGGGATCCTACAATGAGCAGTTCTTC. The chain has TRBV30 and TRBJ2-1; TRBD2 agrees at 7 bases. The CDR3 is 13 residues long. V gave up 7 bases and J gave up 1 base; unmatched junction bases: 4. Germline V gene lookup returns CDR1 GTSNPN and CDR2 SVGIG (reference sequence).

This clonotype came up many times. The genes are TRBV6-5 and TRBJ2-1, with D maybe TRBD2 (5 bases). This CDR3 is 18 amino acids long. V dropped 0 bases and J dropped 2 bases, with 17 bases sitting between them. The germline V gene has CDR1 MNHEY and CDR2 SVGAGI. CDR3: CASSYSSSRRSAYNEQFF. In nucleotides, the CDR3 is TGTGCCAGCAGTTACTCTTCATCAAGGAGGTCGGCCTACAATGAGCAGTTCTTC.

This clonotype was detected only a few times. The V call is TRBV27, the J call TRBJ2-2; no firm D call. Trimming took 2 bases from V and 0 from J, leaving 13 bases between them. The CDR3 length is 17 residues. Germline CDR1 and CDR2: MNHEY and SMNVEV (reference sequence). As DNA, the CDR3 is TGTGCCAGCAGTTTAGGTATCGCCACCGCGAACACCGGGGAGCTGTTTTTT. This encodes CASSLGIATANTGELFF.

This clonotype appeared many times. This chain uses TRBV20-1 with TRBJ2-3; no firm D call. Germline V CDR1 and CDR2: DFQATT, SNEGSKA (reference sequence). Trimming cost V 5 bases and J 5 bases, with 5 bases left between them. This CDR3 is built from 10 residues. The CDR3 nucleotides are TGCAGTGCTGGTCGAGATACGCAGTATTTT. Protein product: CSAGRDTQYF.

This clonotype has a handful of counts. The rearrangement links TRBV20-1 to TRBJ2-1; maybe TRBD2 (5 bases). The CDR3 covers 15 residues. Trimming took 4 bases from V and 7 from J, leaving 20 bases between them. Germline CDR1 and CDR2: DFQATT and SNEGSKA (reference sequence). In DNA, the CDR3 is TGCAGTGCTAATCGGGATGCGTTAATTCCGAATGAGCAGTTCTTC. It codes for CSANRDALIPNEQFF.

The table lists this clonotype with many counts. The V and J genes are TRBV28 and TRBJ2-5, with 7 bases fitting TRBD1. Germline V gene data show CDR1 as MDHEN and CDR2 as SYDVKM. This CDR3 has 13 residues. The ends lost 6 bases at V and 0 bases at J; junction bases unmatched: 1. The CDR3 sequence: CASRGQYQETQYF. As DNA, the CDR3 is TGTGCCAGCAGGGGACAGTACCAAGAGACCCAGTACTTC. Together with reference TRBV28 and TRBJ2-5, the CDR3 gives the full variable domain: DVKVTQSSRYLVKRTGEKVFLECVQDMDHENMFWYRQDPGLGLRLIYFSYDVKMKEKGDIPEGYSVSREKKERFSLILESASTNQTSMYLCASRGQYQETQYFGPGTRLLVL.

Only a few counts were recorded for this clonotype. V and J are TRBV4-3 and TRBJ2-5, with 10 bases lining up with TRBD2. J lost 5 bases, V lost 0 bases, and 15 bases had no gene match. CDR1 LGHNA and CDR2 YSLEER come from the germline V gene. The CDR3 contains 19 residues. Here the CDR3 reads CASSQDWGRSGRAGETQYF. CDR3 nucleotides: TGCGCCAGCAGCCAAGATTGGGGAAGGAGCGGGAGGGCCGGGGAGACCCAGTACTTC.

This clonotype was counted ten times or more. V is TRBV20-1 and J is TRBJ2-1; 8 nucleotides align to TRBD1. Per the germline V gene, CDR1 is DFQATT and CDR2 is SNEGSKA (reference sequence). CDR3 length equals 13 residues. V was clipped by 8 bases and J by 1 base; unmatched bases: 4. CDR3 amino acids: CSPTGESYNEQFF. The CDR3 DNA sequence: TGCAGTCCGACAGGGGAATCCTACAATGAGCAGTTCTTC.

The sample holds many counts of this clonotype. CDR3 DNA: TGTGCCAGCAGCTTAGGTGGTGGACTAGGGGGGGGTGAGCAGTTCTTC. Amino acids: CASSLGGGLGGGEQFF. V is TRBV7-2 and J is TRBJ2-1; D possibly corresponds to TRBD2 (7 bases). Germline CDR1 and CDR2: SGHTA and FQGNSA. The length of the CDR3 is 16 residues. V lost 1 base and J 9 bases, leaving 19 bases between the germline ends. The full variable domain, in which reference TRBV7-2 and TRBJ2-1 provide the parts outside the CDR3, is GAGVSQSPSNKVTEKGKDVELRCDPISGHTALYWYRQSLGQGLEFLIYFQGNSAPDKSGLPSDRFSAERTGGSVSTLTIQRTQQEDSAVYLCASSLGGGLGGGEQFFGPGTRLTVL.

For this clonotype: A read error is possible here, since a much larger clone lies one base away. Given the absence of the conserved phenylalanine or tryptophan at the CDR3 end, a read error is likely. The gene calls are TRBV6-5 and TRBJ2-7; D not resolved. Germline V CDR1 and CDR2: MNHEY, SVGAGI. There are 14 residues in the CDR3. V was pared by 2 bases and J by 6 bases, with 14 bases between. The CDR3 loop is CASSYKGIATEQYS. In nucleotides, the CDR3 is TGTGCCAGCAGTTACAAAGGGATCGCGACCGAGCAGTACTCC.

There are a few counts of this clonotype. This chain links TRBV28 with TRBJ2-7; D call uncertain. CDR3 size: 13 residues. CDR1 is MDHEN and CDR2 is SYDVKM in the germline V gene. V was shortened by 3 bases and J by 3 bases, with 9 bases between the two germline ends. For the CDR3, the DNA is TGTGCCAGCAGTTTGGGTCACTTCTACGAGCAGTACTTC. This sequence encodes CASSLGHFYEQYF.

This chain joins TRBV19 and TRBJ2-3; weak D call: TRBD2 (5 bases). There are 17 residues in the CDR3. Trimming removed 1 base from V and 6 bases from J, with 20 bases in between. CDR1 is LNHDA and CDR2 is SQIVND in the germline V gene (reference sequence). In DNA form, the CDR3 reads TGTGCCAGTAGTATAGGAACGGAGAGCAGCAAGCGGGATACGCAGTATTTT. It encodes CASSIGTESSKRDTQYF.